This entry features one T cell receptor beta chain sequence. The V gene lost 2 bases and the J gene lost 0 bases, with 20 bases spanning the gap. This CDR3 is built from 18 residues. Germline loops: CDR1 SGHAT, CDR2 FQNNGV. This record belongs to a study of blood T cell repertoires in COVID-19. For the study at large: COVID-19 samples from acute and convalescent phases originated in the United States, Italy and Spain.

Study processing details: Estimation of nucleated cell counts relied on the amplification of reference gene primers. The method was immunoSEQ multiplex PCR; TCRdb's version includes in-frame clones alone and lacks a portion of them. V and J calls plus clone size are reproduced from that table; the DNA served to infer D and trimming. The sample has 220,000 or so clones; almost 90% are singletons. The sample consisted of PBMCs or T cells enriched from blood (not recorded which). This chain links TRBV11-2 with TRBJ2-7; tentatively, D is TRBD1 (5 bases). The sequence derives from a man aged 30-40 years who had been exposed to COVID-19. CDR3 sequence reads: CASSLKESWGRPSYEQYF. The CDR3 region has the DNA TGTGCCAGCAGCTTAAAGGAGTCCTGGGGCAGGCCCTCCTACGAGCAGTACTTC. Supplemented by reference TRBV11-2 and TRBJ2-7, the full variable domain reads EAGVAQSPRYKIIEKRQSVAFWCNPISGHATLYWYQQILGQGPKLLIQFQNNGVVDDSQLPKDRFSAERLKGVDSTLKIQPAKLEDSAVYLCASSLKESWGRPSYEQYFGPGTRLTVT.